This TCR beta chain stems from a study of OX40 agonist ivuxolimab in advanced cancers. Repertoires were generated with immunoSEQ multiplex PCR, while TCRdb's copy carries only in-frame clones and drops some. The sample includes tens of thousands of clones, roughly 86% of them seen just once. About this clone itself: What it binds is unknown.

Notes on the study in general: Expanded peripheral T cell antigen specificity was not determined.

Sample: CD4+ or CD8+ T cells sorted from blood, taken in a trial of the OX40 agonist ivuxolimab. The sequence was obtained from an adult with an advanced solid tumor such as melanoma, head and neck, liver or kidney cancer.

CDR3 coding DNA: TGTGCCAGCAGCTTAATTGTCACTAGCGGTGGGGCCTACGAGCAGTACTTC. It specifies CASSLIVTSGGAYEQYF. The chain couples TRBV7-8 to TRBJ2-7; 8 bases match TRBD2. Germline V gene lookup returns CDR1 SGHVS and CDR2 FQNEAQ. The CDR3 has 17 amino acids. J lost 2 bases, V lost 2 bases, and 11 bases had no gene match.